The rows below give T cell receptor beta chains drawn from one sample of a study of T cells after yellow fever vaccination. TCRdb independently ran MiXCR on the 5' RACE reads; one entry per CDR3 protein. Among approximately 120,000 distinct CDR3 sequences listed, roughly 8.2% were seen once. Sequencing was performed on CD8+ T cells sorted from PBMCs, taken on the day of the yellow fever booster vaccination. The receptors derive from a man younger than 35 who received the YFV17D yellow fever vaccine. The CDR3 runs from the conserved cysteine through the conserved F or W. The D gene is left open where the match is weak. A row's size may be missing; if present it is once, few, many or a size class.

cdr3_nt,cdr3_aa,v_call,cdr3_length,clone_size,d_call,j_call
TGCAGCTTTCTAGGGGCTCGTCCGAACTATGGCTACACCTTC,CSFLGARPNYGYTF,TRBV29-1,14,NA,NA,TRBJ1-2
TGTGCCAGCAGCGTAGCGGGACAGGAGAGTGGCTACACCTTC,CASSVAGQESGYTF,TRBV9,14,NA,TRBD1,TRBJ1-2
TGTGCCAGCAGCTCCCCCCGGGAGGGGCACAATGAGCAGTTCTTC,CASSSPREGHNEQFF,TRBV7-9,15,NA,TRBD2,TRBJ2-1
TGTGCCAGCAGCCAGGGACTTAGCAAGGTAGATACGCAGTATTTT,CASSQGLSKVDTQYF,TRBV3-1,15,NA,NA,TRBJ2-3
TGTGCCAGCAGTCAAGGGATGATGGACTGGAACACCGGGGAGCTGTTTTTT,CASSQGMMDWNTGELFF,TRBV12-3/TRBV12-4,17,NA,NA,TRBJ2-2
TGCAGCGTTGGGGGGGGCAATGAGCAGTTCTTC,CSVGGGNEQFF,TRBV29-1,11,many,TRBD2,TRBJ2-1
TGTGCCCACGGGGTGTACGGGGCCAACGTCCTGACTTTC,CAHGVYGANVLTF,TRBV7-8,13,few,NA,TRBJ2-6
TGTGCCAGCAGCTTAGTTCTTCCAGATACGCAGTATTTT,CASSLVLPDTQYF,TRBV7-9,13,NA,NA,TRBJ2-3
TGTGCCAGCAGTCCAGGGACGCACAATTCACCCCTCCACTTT,CASSPGTHNSPLHF,TRBV27,14,few,NA,TRBJ1-6
TGTGCCAGCACCAATGCGGGGGACTCAGATACGCAGTATTTT,CASTNAGDSDTQYF,TRBV12-3/TRBV12-4,14,few,TRBD2,TRBJ2-3
TGTGCCAGCAGCCAATCTGCCTATGAGCAGTTCTTC,CASSQSAYEQFF,TRBV3-1,12,NA,NA,TRBJ2-1
TGTGCCAGTAGTGCCGGCTTACTAGGACTAGCGCAGGATACGCAGTATTTT,CASSAGLLGLAQDTQYF,TRBV19,17,NA,TRBD2,TRBJ2-3
TGCAGCGTTGAGTCAGGGGATGGTGCGATCACCGGGGAGCTGTTTTTT,CSVESGDGAITGELFF,TRBV29-1,16,few,NA,TRBJ2-2
TGTGCCAGCAGTCCGGACAGGGCATATGGCTACACCTTC,CASSPDRAYGYTF,TRBV6-6,13,few,TRBD1,TRBJ1-2
TGTGCCATCAGTGAGTCGACCACAGATACGCAGTATTTT,CAISESTTDTQYF,TRBV10-3,13,few,NA,TRBJ2-3